The entry below describes one T cell receptor beta chain. What it recognizes is unknown. Data came from immunoSEQ multiplex PCR; TCRdb stores just in-frame clones and leaves some out. The table shows about 4,500 clones, with 67% occurring only once. Germline CDR1 is SGHDT and CDR2 is YYEEEE. The CDR3 is made up of 15 amino acids. With 7 bases clipped from V and 4 bases from J, the junction kept 12 bases outside the gene matches. This sample is part of a study of lymphopenia after photon versus proton radiotherapy. Study-level results: Only patients who died were analyzed for survival; proton advantage is unproven. In patients who died, overall survival fell as post-nadir TCR diversity dropped more. Post-nadir diversity loss with photons came from oligoclonal expansion, particularly CD8+ Temra cells. Proton therapy kept repertoires fairly stable, unlike photons, which gained effector/memory cells.

The sequence came from a man at least 80 years old with esophageal cancer. This chain joins TRBV5-6 and TRBJ2-5; the match to TRBD2 covers 8 bases. The source material was peripheral blood, sampled from a patient treated with proton-based radiotherapy. CDR3 DNA sequence: TGTGCCAGCGGGGGACTAGGGGATGGTGGAGAGACCCAGTACTTC. It codes for CASGGLGDGGETQYF.